The source of this T cell receptor (beta chain) is a study of T cell responses to AZD1222 COVID-19 vaccine. Study summary: It was second doses at about 4 or about 12 weeks that were pooled. Notes on the study in general: CD4 TCRs linked to vaccination spanned spike, dominating at 160-218 and 743-854. The donor group comprised mostly white British people and more females; the analysis possibly underestimated clonal diversity.

Method: immunoSEQ multiplex PCR; TCRdb's copy keeps in-frame clones and lacks some. The sample has 140,000 to 150,000 clones; 80% to 95% are singletons. The CDR3 has 17 amino acids. Trimming shortened V by 1 base and J by 0 bases, and 11 bases separated the two germline ends. Germline CDR1 is SGHRS and CDR2 is YFSETQ. With regard to this clone: Its antigen is unidentified.

The receptor was isolated from an adult in good health. The material sequenced was peripheral blood, taken on day 0 of AZD1222 vaccination. The chain combines TRBV5-1 with TRBJ2-6; the D is unclear. The CDR3 sequence: CASSLILKGSGANVLTF. CDR3 DNA: TGCGCCAGCAGCTTGATTCTAAAGGGCTCTGGGGCCAACGTCCTGACTTTC.